The next 21 T cell receptor beta chains were all read from a single sample in a study of post-analysis software for immune sequencing data. The study's findings and limits: There were a few TRBV segments more frequent in patients than controls, and TRBV5-6, TRBV5-1 and TRBV20-1 were among them.

Their antigen targets remain unknown. cDNA libraries for TCR beta contained unique molecular identifiers. TCRdb called the PCR reads again in MiXCR, with one record for every CDR3 protein. Among 740,000 or so distinct CDR3 sequences listed, about 57% were seen once. The specimen sequenced was blood. The receptors were gathered from a girl between 10 and 17 years old with multiple sclerosis.

This clonotype appeared a few times. This chain uses TRBV4-1 with TRBJ1-5, with D uncertain. Germline V lookup: CDR1 MGHRA, CDR2 YSYEKL. CDR3 length: 17 residues. Between the trimmed V and J ends, which lost 3 bases and 3 bases, there was a span of 18 bases. The CDR3 spells CASSQETQVPLNQPQHF. CDR3 bases: TGCGCCAGCAGCCAGGAAACTCAGGTGCCGCTCAATCAGCCCCAGCATTTT.

This clonotype was counted a few times. The rearrangement links TRBV5-5 to TRBJ1-2, with D perhaps matching TRBD1 (6 bases). CDR3 size: 13 residues. The germline V and J ends were trimmed by 0 bases and 4 bases, with 7 bases remaining between them. CDR1 and CDR2 from the germline V gene are SGHKS and YYEKEE (reference sequence). The CDR3 nucleotides read TGTGCCAGCAGCTTGGGACAGGTCTATGGCTACACCTTC. Its protein product is CASSLGQVYGYTF.

This clonotype was counted only a few times. The V call is TRBV5-1, the J call TRBJ2-1; TRBD1 aligns across 7 bases. This CDR3 contains 15 residues. V lost 0 bases to trimming and J lost 5 bases; unmatched junction nucleotides: 5. Germline lookup yields CDR1 SGHRS and CDR2 YFSETQ. The CDR3 spells CASSLAGTANNEQFF. The CDR3 DNA follows: TGCGCCAGCAGCTTGGCGGGGACAGCAAACAATGAGCAGTTCTTC.

Ten or more counts support this clonotype. CDR3 nucleotides: TGTGCCAGCAGTTTAGAGGCAGGGGGCCCCTACGAGCAGTACTTC. Translated, it gives CASSLEAGGPYEQYF. This rearrangement joins TRBV12-3 or TRBV12-4 to TRBJ2-7; 8 bases align to TRBD1. Losses at the gene ends were 1 base for V and 2 bases for J; bases not matched to a gene: 4. The CDR3 is 15 amino acids.

With regard to this clonotype: The junction differs from germline at one of its ends, possibly a read error. The chain uses TRBV12-3 or TRBV12-4 and TRBJ1-2; TRBD1 agrees at 9 bases. This CDR3 is built from 15 residues. The chain's CDR3 is CASSPLRTGEDGYTF. The CDR3 nucleotides read TGTGCTAGCAGTCCTCTAAGGACAGGGGAGGATGGCTACACCTTC.

J is TRBJ2-7 and V is TRBV3-1, with D maybe TRBD2 (5 bases). The tail of the sequence fits TRBJ2-5 better, so the J call may be wrong. Germline V CDR1 and CDR2: LGHDT, YNNKEL (reference sequence). The length of the CDR3 is 16 residues. In DNA, the CDR3 is TGTGCCAGCAGCCAAGATAACCCCCGGAGGCAAGAGACCCAGTACTTC. Amino acids: CASSQDNPRRQETQYF.

The chain carries TRBV7-3 and TRBJ2-3, with 9 bases identical to TRBD2. Germline assignment: CDR1 SGHTA and CDR2 FQGTGA. The CDR3 totals 16 residues. V was pared by 2 bases and J by 3 bases, with 6 bases of the junction left unmatched. CDR3 DNA: TGTGCCAGCAGCTTAGGGGCTAGCGGGGTGACAGATACGCAGTATTTT. Its protein product is CASSLGASGVTDTQYF.

The rearrangement uses TRBV15 and TRBJ2-1; 9 bases agree with TRBD2. V dropped 5 bases and J dropped 2; count of bases not matched to a gene: 7. The V gene's germline CDR1 is LNHNV and CDR2 YYDKDF (reference sequence). The CDR3 has 16 amino acids. The CDR3 loop is CATSLRGGRTYNEQFF. CDR3 DNA sequence: TGTGCCACCAGCCTGCGGGGGGGGCGCACCTACAATGAGCAGTTCTTC.

DNA for the CDR3: TGTGCCAGCAGCCAAGTTGTGAGGACAAAAGAGACCCAGTACTTC. This codes for CASSQVVRTKETQYF. The chain links TRBV3-1 to TRBJ2-5; TRBD1 might be the D (5 bases). V lost 1 base to trimming and J lost 3 bases, with 12 bases between them. The CDR3 runs to 15 residues. The germline CDR1 and CDR2 sequences are LGHDT and YNNKEL (reference sequence).

The rearrangement uses TRBV12-3 or TRBV12-4 and TRBJ1-6; 7 bases map to TRBD1. The CDR3 runs to 15 residues. J was trimmed by 7 bases and V by 6 bases; bases with no gene match: 9. The CDR3: CASRDTGVGNSPLHF. Written as DNA, the CDR3 is TGTGCCAGCAGGGACACAGGGGTGGGGAATTCACCCCTCCACTTT.

The chain's CDR3 is CASSLTGTQSGANVLTF. The CDR3 nucleotides are TGTGCCAGCAGCTTGACAGGGACACAATCTGGGGCCAACGTCCTGACTTTC. The V gene is TRBV5-5, the J gene TRBJ2-6; possibly TRBD1 for D (6 bases). The ends were cut back, 1 base at V and 1 base at J, with 12 bases in the middle. This CDR3 is built from 17 residues. Per germline, CDR1 SGHKS and CDR2 YYEKEE (reference sequence).

This clonotype showed up just a few times. The V gene is TRBV29-1, the J gene TRBJ2-4; D is ambiguous. The closer fit of TRBJ2-7 to the DNA end suggests the J call may be wrong. Germline V gene data show CDR1 as SQVTM and CDR2 as ANQGSEA. CDR3 length equals 12 residues. CDR3 sequence (DNA): TGCAGCGCCGAATTTTCAAATAGCGAGCAGTACTTC. Its protein is CSAEFSNSEQYF.

The J gene is TRBJ1-2, the V gene TRBV4-1, with 8 positions matching TRBD1. Germline CDR1 and CDR2: MGHRA and YSYEKL. The V gene end was trimmed by 0 bases and the J gene end by 5 bases; junction bases not matched to a gene: 17. This CDR3 contains 19 residues. The CDR3 is CASSQEAQGGLLLSYGYTF. The CDR3, as DNA: TGCGCCAGCAGCCAAGAGGCACAGGGGGGGCTGTTACTTTCATATGGCTACACCTTC.

This rearrangement joins TRBV10-3 to TRBJ1-2, with TRBD1 matching 8 bases. CDR3 size: 14 residues. Germline V gene data show CDR1 as ENHRY and CDR2 as SYGVKD. The ends lost 3 bases at V and 7 bases at J; junction bases unmatched: 7. CDR3 DNA sequence: TGTGCCATCAGTGACCAGGGGGCGATCGGTGGCTACACCTTC. It specifies CAISDQGAIGGYTF.

This clonotype was seen a single time. The chain couples TRBV9 to TRBJ1-6, with a weak D call TRBD1 (5 bases). From germline, CDR1 is SGDLS and CDR2 YYNGEE. The V gene lost 0 bases and the J gene lost 8 bases, with 12 bases spanning the gap. This CDR3 is built from 15 residues. The CDR3, as DNA: TGTGCCAGCAGCGTAGGTGGGGGAAGGGATTCACCCCTCCACTTT. Encoded protein: CASSVGGGRDSPLHF. The complete variable domain, with remaining parts taken from reference TRBV9 and TRBJ1-6, reads DSGVTQTPKHLITATGQRVTLRCSPRSGDLSVYWYQQSLDQGLQFLIQYYNGEERAKGNILERFSAQQFPDLHSELNLSSLELGDSALYFCASSVGGGRDSPLHFGNGTRLTVT.

The CDR3 DNA follows: TGTGCCAGCAGAGCAGAAAGGGTGGCAGATACGCAGTATTTT. As protein: CASRAERVADTQYF. The V and J genes are TRBV27 and TRBJ2-3, with D unresolved. Trimming took off 6 bases at V and 4 bases at J, with 14 bases between the two ends. The CDR3 covers 14 residues. CDR1 is MNHEY and CDR2 is SMNVEV in the germline V gene (reference sequence).

In its sample, this clonotype was seen many times. The chain employs TRBV12-5 and TRBJ2-3, with a weak D call TRBD2 (5 bases). The CDR3 contains 11 residues. Germline-derived CDR1 and CDR2 are LGHNT and FRNRAP. CDR3 DNA: TGTGCCAGCGGCAGCACAGATACGCAGTATTTT. The encoded protein is CASGSTDTQYF.

The CDR3 coding sequence is TGTGCCAGCAGGGGACCCGCAGGGGGCGGCTATGGCTACACCTTC. This encodes CASRGPAGGGYGYTF. The chain uses TRBV6-6 and TRBJ1-2, with 8 bases lining up with TRBD1. Germline loops: CDR1 MNHNY, CDR2 SVGAGI (reference sequence). The ends lost 6 bases at V and 4 bases at J; junction bases unmatched: 10. This CDR3 has 15 residues.

The rearrangement joins TRBV6-2 or TRBV6-3 to TRBJ1-4, with TRBD1 identical over 7 bases. The CDR3 contains 18 residues. The germline V gene encodes CDR1 MNHEY and CDR2 SVGEGT. Losses at the gene ends were 5 bases for V and 6 bases for J; bases not matched to a gene: 18. The CDR3 protein is CASSVPQGNRLVYEKLFF. CDR3 bases: TGTGCCAGCAGTGTCCCACAGGGGAATCGCCTGGTGTATGAAAAACTGTTTTTT.

CDR3 region: CASSSKSAGGRETQYF. In nucleotides, the CDR3 is TGTGCCAGCAGCTCCAAGTCGGCGGGAGGGCGAGAGACCCAGTACTTC. This chain joins TRBV7-2 and TRBJ2-5; 9 nucleotides agree with TRBD2. CDR1 is SGHTA, CDR2 FQGNSA, per germline. There are 16 residues in the CDR3. V shed 4 bases and J 4 bases; nucleotides not matched to a gene: 10.

This clonotype was picked up one time. DNA of the CDR3: TGCGCCAGCAGCCCTCGGGGGGGTATGGGCACAGATACGCAGTATTTT. This codes for CASSPRGGMGTDTQYF. The chain joins TRBV5-1 to TRBJ2-3; 8 positions agree with TRBD2. The CDR3 has 16 residues. Trimming removed 4 bases from V and 1 base from J; junction bases left unmatched: 8. The germline V gene encodes CDR1 SGHRS and CDR2 YFSETQ.